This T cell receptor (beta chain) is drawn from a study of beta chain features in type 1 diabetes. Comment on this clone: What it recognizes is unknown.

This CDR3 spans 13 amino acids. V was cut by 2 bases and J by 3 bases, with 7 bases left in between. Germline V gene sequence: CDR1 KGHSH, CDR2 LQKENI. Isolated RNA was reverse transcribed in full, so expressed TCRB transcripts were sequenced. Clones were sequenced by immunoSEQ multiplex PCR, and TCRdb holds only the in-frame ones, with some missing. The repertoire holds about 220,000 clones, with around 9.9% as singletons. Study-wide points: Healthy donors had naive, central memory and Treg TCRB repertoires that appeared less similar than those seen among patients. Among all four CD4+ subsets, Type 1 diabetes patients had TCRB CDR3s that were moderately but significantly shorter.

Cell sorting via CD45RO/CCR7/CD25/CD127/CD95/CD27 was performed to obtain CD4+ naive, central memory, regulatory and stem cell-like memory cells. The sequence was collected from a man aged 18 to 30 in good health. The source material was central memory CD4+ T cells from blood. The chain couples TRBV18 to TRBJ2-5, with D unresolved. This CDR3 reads CASSPEIEETQYF. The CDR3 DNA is TGTGCCAGCTCACCAGAAATAGAAGAGACCCAGTACTTC.